The present T cell receptor (beta chain) was sequenced within a study of OX40 agonist ivuxolimab in advanced cancers. Looking at the study overall: Patients received ivuxolimab, an intravenous treatment, every 2 weeks at 0.01 to 10 mg/kg. Study-level findings and limits: Among some nonresponders, normalized T-cell clonal expansion was also low.

Comment on this clone: Its cognate antigen is unknown.

V shed 4 bases and J 7 bases; nucleotides not matched to a gene: 7. This CDR3 has 14 amino acids. The germline CDR1 and CDR2 sequences are SGHAT and FQNNGV. TCRdb's copy holds only in-frame clones and misses some; the assay was immunoSEQ multiplex PCR. The data show 25,000 to 40,000 clones, around 87% seen once. Specimen: CD4+ or CD8+ T cells sorted from blood, collected in a trial of the OX40 agonist ivuxolimab. This TCR was recovered from an adult with an advanced solid tumor such as melanoma, head and neck, liver or kidney cancer. The chain recombines TRBV11-2 with TRBJ2-3; 8 bases agree with TRBD2. CDR3 amino acids: CASSYGLAPYTQYF. The CDR3 bases are TGTGCCAGCAGCTACGGACTAGCCCCTTATACGCAGTATTTT.